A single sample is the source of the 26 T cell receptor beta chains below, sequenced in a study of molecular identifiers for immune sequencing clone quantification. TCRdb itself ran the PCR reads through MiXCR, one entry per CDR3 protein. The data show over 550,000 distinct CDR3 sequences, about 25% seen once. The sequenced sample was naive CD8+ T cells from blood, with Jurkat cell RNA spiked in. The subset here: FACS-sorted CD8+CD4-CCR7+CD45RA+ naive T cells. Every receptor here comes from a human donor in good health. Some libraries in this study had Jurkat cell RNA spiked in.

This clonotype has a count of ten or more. This CDR3 reads CASSYGTRMEQYF. DNA of the CDR3: TGTGCCAGCAGTTACGGGACTAGAATGGAGCAGTACTTC. The V and J genes are TRBV6-2 or TRBV6-3 and TRBJ2-7; the match to TRBD2 covers 8 bases. J lost 7 bases, V lost 2 bases, and 4 bases had no gene match. CDR3 size: 13 residues. In germline, CDR1 is MNHEY, CDR2 SVGEGT.

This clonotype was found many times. CDR3 in DNA: TGTGCCAGCAGCTCCGGGACAGGCTTTTTGATGGAGCCCCAGCATTTT. Translating gives CASSSGTGFLMEPQHF. The V call is TRBV7-9, the J call TRBJ1-5, with TRBD1 matching 8 bases. With V trimmed by 4 bases and J by 8 bases, 13 bases remained unmatched. The CDR3 has 16 residues. In germline, CDR1 is SEHNR, CDR2 FQNEAQ (reference sequence).

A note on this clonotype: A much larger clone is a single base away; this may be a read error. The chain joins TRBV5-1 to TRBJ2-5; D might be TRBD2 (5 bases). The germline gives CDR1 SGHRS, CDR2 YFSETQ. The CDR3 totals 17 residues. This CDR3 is CASSPGPTEAYQETQNF. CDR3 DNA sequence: TGCGCCAGCAGCCCCGGTCCCACGGAGGCGTACCAAGAGACCCAGAACTTC. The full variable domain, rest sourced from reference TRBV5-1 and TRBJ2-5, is KAGVTQTPRYLIKTRGQQVTLSCSPISGHRSVSWYQQTPGQGLQFLFEYFSETQRNKGNFPGRFSGRQFSNSRSEMNVSTLELGDSALYLCASSPGPTEAYQETQNFGPGTRLLVL.

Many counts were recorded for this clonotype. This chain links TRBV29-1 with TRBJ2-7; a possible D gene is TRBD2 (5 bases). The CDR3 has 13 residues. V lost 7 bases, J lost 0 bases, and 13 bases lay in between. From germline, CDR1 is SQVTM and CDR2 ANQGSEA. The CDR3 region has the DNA TGCAGCGCCCGGGATACTAGCTCCTACGAGCAGTACTTC. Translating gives CSARDTSSYEQYF.

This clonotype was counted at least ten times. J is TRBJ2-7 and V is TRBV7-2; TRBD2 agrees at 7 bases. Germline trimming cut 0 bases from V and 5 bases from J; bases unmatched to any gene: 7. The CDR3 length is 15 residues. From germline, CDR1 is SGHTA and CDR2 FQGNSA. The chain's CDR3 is CASSLAPGGSHEQYF. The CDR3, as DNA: TGTGCCAGCAGCTTAGCACCAGGCGGGAGCCACGAGCAGTACTTC.

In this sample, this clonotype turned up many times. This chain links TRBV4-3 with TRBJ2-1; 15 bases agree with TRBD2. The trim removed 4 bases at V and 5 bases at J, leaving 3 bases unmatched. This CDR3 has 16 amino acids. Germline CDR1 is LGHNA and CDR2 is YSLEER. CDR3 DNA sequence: TGCGCCAGCAGCCGTGGGACTAGCGGGAGGAACAATGAGCAGTTCTTC. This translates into CASSRGTSGRNNEQFF.

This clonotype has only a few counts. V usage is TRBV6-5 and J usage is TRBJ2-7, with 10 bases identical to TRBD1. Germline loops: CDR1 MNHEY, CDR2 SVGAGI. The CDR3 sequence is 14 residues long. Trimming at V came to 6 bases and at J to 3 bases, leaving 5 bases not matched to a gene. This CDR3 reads CASSRQGAFYEQYF. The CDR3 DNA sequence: TGTGCCAGCAGCCGACAGGGGGCCTTCTACGAGCAGTACTTC.

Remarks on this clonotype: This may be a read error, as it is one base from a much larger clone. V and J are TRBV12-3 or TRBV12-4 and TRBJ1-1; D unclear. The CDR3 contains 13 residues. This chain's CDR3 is CASSWSQNTEVFF. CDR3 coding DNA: TGTGCCAGCAGTTGGTCACAGAACACTGAAGTTTTCTTT.

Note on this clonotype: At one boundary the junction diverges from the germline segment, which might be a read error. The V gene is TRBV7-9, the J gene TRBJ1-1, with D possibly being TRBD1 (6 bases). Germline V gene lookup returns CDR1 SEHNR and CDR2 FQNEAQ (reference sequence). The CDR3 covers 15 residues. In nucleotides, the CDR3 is TGTGCCAGCAGCTTAGCGGGTCAGGGGAACACTGAAGCTCTCTTT. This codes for CASSLAGQGNTEALF.

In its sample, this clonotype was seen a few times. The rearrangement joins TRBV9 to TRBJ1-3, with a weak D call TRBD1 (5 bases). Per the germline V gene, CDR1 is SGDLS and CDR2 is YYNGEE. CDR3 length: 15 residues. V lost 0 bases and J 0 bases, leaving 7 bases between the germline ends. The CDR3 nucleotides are TGTGCCAGCAGCGTAGACAGGAACTCTGGAAACACCATATATTTT. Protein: CASSVDRNSGNTIYF.

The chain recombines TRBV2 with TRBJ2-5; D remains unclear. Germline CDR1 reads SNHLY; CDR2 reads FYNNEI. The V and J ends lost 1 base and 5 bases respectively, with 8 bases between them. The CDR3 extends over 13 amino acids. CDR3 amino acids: CASSEDPRETQYF. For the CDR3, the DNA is TGTGCCAGCAGTGAAGACCCACGGGAGACCCAGTACTTC.

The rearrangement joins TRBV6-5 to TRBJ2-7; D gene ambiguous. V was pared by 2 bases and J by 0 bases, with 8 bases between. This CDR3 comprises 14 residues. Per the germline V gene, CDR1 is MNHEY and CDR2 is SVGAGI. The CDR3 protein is CASSYGVSSYEQYF. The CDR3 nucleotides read TGTGCCAGCAGTTACGGGGTTAGCTCCTACGAGCAGTACTTC.

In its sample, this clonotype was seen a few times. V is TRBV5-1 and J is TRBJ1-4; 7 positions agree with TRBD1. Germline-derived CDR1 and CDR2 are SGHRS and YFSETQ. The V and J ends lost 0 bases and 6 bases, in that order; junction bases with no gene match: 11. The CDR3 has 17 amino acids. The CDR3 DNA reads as TGCGCCAGCAGCTTGGCCAATCTCGAAACAGGGGATGAAAAACTGTTTTTT. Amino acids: CASSLANLETGDEKLFF.

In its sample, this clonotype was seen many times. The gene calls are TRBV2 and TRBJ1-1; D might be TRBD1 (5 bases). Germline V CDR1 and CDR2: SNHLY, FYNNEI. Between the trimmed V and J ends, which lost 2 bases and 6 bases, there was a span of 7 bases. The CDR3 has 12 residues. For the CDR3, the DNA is TGTGCCAGCAGTGAAAAACAGGCTGAAGCTTTCTTT. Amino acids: CASSEKQAEAFF.

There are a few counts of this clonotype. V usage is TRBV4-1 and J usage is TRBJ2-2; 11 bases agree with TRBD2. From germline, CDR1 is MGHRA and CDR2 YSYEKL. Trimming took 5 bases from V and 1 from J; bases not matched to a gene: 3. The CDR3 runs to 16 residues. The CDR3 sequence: CASSIGTSGNTGELFF. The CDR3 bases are TGCGCCAGCAGCATCGGGACTAGCGGGAACACCGGGGAGCTGTTTTTT.

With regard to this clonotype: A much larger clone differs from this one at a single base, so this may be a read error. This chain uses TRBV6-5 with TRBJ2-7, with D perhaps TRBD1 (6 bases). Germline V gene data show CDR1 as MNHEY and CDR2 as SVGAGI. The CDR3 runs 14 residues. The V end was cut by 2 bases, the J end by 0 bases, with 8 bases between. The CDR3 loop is CASSYTGCSYEQYF. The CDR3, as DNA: TGTGCCAGCAGTTACACAGGGTGCTCCTACGAGCAGTACTTC.

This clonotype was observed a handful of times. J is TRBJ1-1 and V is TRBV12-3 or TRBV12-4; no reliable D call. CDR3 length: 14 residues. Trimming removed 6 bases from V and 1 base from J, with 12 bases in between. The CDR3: CASSPPGENTEAFF. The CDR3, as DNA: TGTGCCAGCAGCCCCCCCGGGGAGAACACTGAAGCTTTCTTT.

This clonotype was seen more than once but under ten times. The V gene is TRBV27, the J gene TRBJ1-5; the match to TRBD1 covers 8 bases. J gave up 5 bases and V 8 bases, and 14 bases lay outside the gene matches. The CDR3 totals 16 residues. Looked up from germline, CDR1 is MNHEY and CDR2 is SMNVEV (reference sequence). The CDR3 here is CASSGTGTGFDQPQHF. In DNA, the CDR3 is TGTGCCAGCTCAGGGACCGGGACAGGATTCGATCAGCCCCAGCATTTT.

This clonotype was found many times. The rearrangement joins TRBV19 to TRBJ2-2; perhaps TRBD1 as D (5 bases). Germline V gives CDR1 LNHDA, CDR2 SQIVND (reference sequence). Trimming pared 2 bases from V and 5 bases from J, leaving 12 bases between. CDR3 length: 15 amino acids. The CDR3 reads CASSINPGRTGELFF. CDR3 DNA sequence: TGTGCCAGTAGTATAAATCCAGGGCGGACCGGGGAGCTGTTTTTT.

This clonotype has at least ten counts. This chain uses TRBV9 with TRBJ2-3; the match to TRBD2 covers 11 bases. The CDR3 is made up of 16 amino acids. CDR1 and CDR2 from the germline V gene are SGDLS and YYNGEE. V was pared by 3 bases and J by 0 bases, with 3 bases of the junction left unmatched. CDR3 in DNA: TGTGCCAGCAGCGGGGGACTAGCGGAGAGCACAGATACGCAGTATTTT. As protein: CASSGGLAESTDTQYF.

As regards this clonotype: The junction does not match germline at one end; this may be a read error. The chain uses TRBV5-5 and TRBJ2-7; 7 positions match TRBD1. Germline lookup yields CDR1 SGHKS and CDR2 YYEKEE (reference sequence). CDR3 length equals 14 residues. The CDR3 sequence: CASSADRSSSAPSF. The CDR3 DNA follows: TGTGCCAGCAGCGCGGACAGGAGCTCCTCCGCGCCGTCCTTC.

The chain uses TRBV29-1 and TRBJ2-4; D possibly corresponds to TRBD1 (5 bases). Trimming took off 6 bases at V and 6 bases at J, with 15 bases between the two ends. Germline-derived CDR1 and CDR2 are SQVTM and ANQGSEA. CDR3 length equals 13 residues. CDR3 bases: TGCAGCGTCACGGACAACACCAGAAACATTCAGTACTTC. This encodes CSVTDNTRNIQYF.

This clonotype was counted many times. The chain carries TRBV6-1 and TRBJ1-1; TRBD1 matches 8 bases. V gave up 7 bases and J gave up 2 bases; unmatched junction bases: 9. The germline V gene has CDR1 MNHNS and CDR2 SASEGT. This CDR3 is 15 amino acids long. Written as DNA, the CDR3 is TGTGCCAGCAACGGACAGGGAATGGACAACACTGAAGCTTTCTTT. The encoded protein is CASNGQGMDNTEAFF.

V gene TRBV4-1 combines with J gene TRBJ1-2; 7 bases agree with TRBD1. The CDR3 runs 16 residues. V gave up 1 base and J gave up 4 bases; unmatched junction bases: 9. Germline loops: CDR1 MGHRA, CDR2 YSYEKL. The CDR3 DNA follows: TGCGCCAGCAGCCAAGGGGGGGCAGGGGGGACCTATGGCTACACCTTC. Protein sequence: CASSQGGAGGTYGYTF.

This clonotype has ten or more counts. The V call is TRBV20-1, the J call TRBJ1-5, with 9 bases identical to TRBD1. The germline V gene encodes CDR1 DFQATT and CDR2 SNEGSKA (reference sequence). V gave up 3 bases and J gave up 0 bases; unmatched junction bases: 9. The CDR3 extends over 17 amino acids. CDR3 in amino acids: CSARDRGNPYSNQPQHF. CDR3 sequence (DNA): TGCAGTGCTAGGGACAGGGGAAACCCTTATAGCAATCAGCCCCAGCATTTT.

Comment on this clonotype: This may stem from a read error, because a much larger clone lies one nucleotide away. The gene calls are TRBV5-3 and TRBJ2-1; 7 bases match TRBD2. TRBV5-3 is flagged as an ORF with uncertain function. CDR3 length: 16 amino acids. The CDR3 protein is CASSLGVGGSSNGQFF. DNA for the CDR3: TGTGCCAGCAGCTTGGGAGTGGGCGGGAGCTCTAATGGGCAGTTCTTC.